Listed below are T cell receptor beta chains from one sample, sequenced in a study of neurological immune-mediated disorders. Each CDR3 protein gets one entry after TCRdb re-called the 5' RACE reads with MiXCR. The profile shows tens of thousands of distinct CDR3 sequences, approximately 5% of them singletons. Sequenced sample: PBMCs. These receptor sequences come from a woman aged 25 to 39 with multiple sclerosis. Both conserved end residues are part of each CDR3. A D gene is named only where the DNA matches it firmly. A row's size may be missing; if present it is once, few, many or a size class.

clone_size | d_call | j_call | cdr3_length | v_call | cdr3_aa | cdr3_nt
few | . | TRBJ2-1 | 15 | TRBV20-1 | CSARAQGHLYNEQFF | TGCAGTGCTAGAGCTCAGGGGCACTTGTACAATGAGCAGTTCTTC
many | . | TRBJ1-4 | 13 | TRBV20-1 | CSAHPGYNEKLFF | TGCAGTGCTCACCCAGGGTATAATGAAAAACTGTTTTTT
many | . | TRBJ2-5 | 13 | TRBV5-1 | CASSFSFQETQYF | TGCGCCAGCAGCTTCAGCTTCCAAGAGACCCAGTACTTC
many | TRBD1 | TRBJ2-3 | 14 | TRBV5-1 | CASGRTGAADTQYF | TGCGCCAGCGGCCGGACAGGGGCAGCAGATACGCAGTATTTT
many | . | TRBJ2-1 | 15 | TRBV6-1 | CASSDSDTWGDEQFF | TGTGCCAGCAGTGACTCGGACACTTGGGGCGATGAGCAGTTCTTC
many | . | TRBJ2-2 | 13 | TRBV20-1 | CSARFRVGGELFF | TGCAGTGCTAGGTTCAGGGTTGGCGGGGAGCTGTTTTTT
. | . | TRBJ2-1 | 16 | TRBV5-1 | CASSFREPSSYNEQFF | TGCGCCAGCAGCTTTCGGGAGCCGAGCTCCTACAATGAGCAGTTCTTC
medium-sized | . | TRBJ1-2 | 14 | TRBV20-1 | CSARDRKASSGYTF | TGCAGTGCTAGAGATAGAAAGGCGTCTTCAGGCTACACCTTC
many | TRBD1 | TRBJ2-2 | 17 | TRBV18 | CASSPSRQGRKAGELFF | TGTGCCAGCTCACCTTCCCGACAGGGGAGAAAAGCCGGGGAGCTGTTTTTT
many | . | TRBJ2-1 | 19 | TRBV20-1 | CSARDSKPRGGPTYNEQFF | TGCAGTGCTAGAGATTCTAAGCCTCGAGGGGGACCAACCTACAATGAGCAGTTCTTC